This TCR beta chain was captured by sequencing in a study of shared clonotypes between healthy human individuals. Sequenced by immunoSEQ multiplex PCR; TCRdb stores in-frame clones only, minus some. The sample holds about 690,000 clones, roughly 87% seen once. CDR1 is LNHNV, CDR2 YYDKDF, per germline (reference sequence). This CDR3 has 16 amino acids. V gave up 5 bases and J gave up 2 bases; unmatched junction bases: 11. As to this clone: Its specificity is unknown.

Whole-study findings and limits: Among donors, sharing of clonotypes was expected to be affected by sequencing depth.

The receptor was isolated from a man in his late teens or twenties in good health. Some clones in this sample may be carry-over from other donors' samples. The sequenced material came from memory CD8+ T cells from PBMCs. Sample subset: CD45RO+ cells pooled with CCR7-negative TemRA cells. The rearrangement links TRBV15 to TRBJ2-7; 8 bases agree with TRBD1. The CDR3 sequence is CATSPRQGNLTYEQYF. The CDR3 nucleotides read TGTGCCACCAGCCCACGACAGGGGAATCTTACCTACGAGCAGTACTTC. Based on the CDR3 plus reference TRBV15 and TRBJ2-7, the full variable domain is DAMVIQNPRYQVTQFGKPVTLSCSQTLNHNVMYWYQQKSSQAPKLLFHYYDKDFNNEADTPDNFQSRRPNTSFCFLDIRSPGLGDTAMYLCATSPRQGNLTYEQYFGPGTRLTVT.